A selection of T cell receptor beta chains follows, all from one sample in a study of T cell responses to AZD1222 COVID-19 vaccine. Using immunoSEQ multiplex PCR, the repertoire was profiled, and TCRdb retains in-frame clones only, with some absent. The sample yields under 150,000 clones, roughly 89% seen once. The sequencing here drew on peripheral blood, taken on day 0 of AZD1222 vaccination. All receptors come from an adult in good health. The CDR3 runs from the conserved cysteine through the conserved F or W. Fields, in order: D gene, V gene, clone size, J gene, CDR3 protein, CDR3 DNA. The D gene is left open where the match is weak. Expanded clones get a size class; other rows say once, few or many, or leave the size out.

NA,TRBV29-1,NA,TRBJ1-2,CSVEDSAMVYGYTF,TGCAGCGTTGAGGATTCAGCGATGGTATATGGCTACACCTTC
NA,TRBV12-3/TRBV12-4,NA,TRBJ1-4,CASSLLNEKLFF,TGTGCCAGCAGTCTGCTAAATGAAAAACTGTTTTTT
NA,TRBV28,NA,TRBJ2-7,CASHRGGKSSYEQYF,TGTGCCAGCCATAGGGGGGGAAAGAGCTCCTACGAGCAGTACTTC
NA,TRBV5-6,NA,TRBJ1-1,CASSFVRSDSFMNTEAFF,TGTGCCAGCAGCTTTGTTAGGTCGGACAGCTTTATGAACACTGAAGCTTTCTTT
TRBD2,TRBV7-6,NA,TRBJ2-1,CASSPAYARGGYEQFF,TGTGCCAGCAGCCCTGCTTACGCGCGGGGGGGCTATGAGCAGTTCTTC
TRBD1,TRBV5-6,once,TRBJ1-6,CASSLGQGRNSPLHF,TGTGCCAGCAGCCTCGGACAGGGGCGGAATTCACCCCTCCACTTT
NA,TRBV9,once,TRBJ1-5,CASSEGPDQPQHF,TGTGCCAGCAGCGAGGGTCCGGATCAGCCCCAGCATTTT
NA,TRBV7-8,NA,TRBJ1-1,CASSFLVTEAFF,TGTGCCAGCAGCTTTTTGGTCACTGAAGCTTTCTTT
TRBD1,TRBV19,NA,TRBJ1-2,CASSMTGVQDYGYTF,TGTGCCAGTAGTATGACAGGGGTTCAGGACTATGGCTACACCTTC
NA,TRBV12-5,NA,TRBJ2-1,CASGFRLEGEQFF,TGTGCTAGTGGTTTTAGGTTGGAAGGGGAGCAGTTCTTC
NA,TRBV5-6,NA,TRBJ2-5,CASSIRESRWETQYF,TGTGCCAGCAGTATTAGGGAAAGTAGGTGGGAGACCCAGTACTTC
NA,TRBV6-1,NA,TRBJ1-3,CASSEGYTIYF,TGTGCCAGCAGTGAAGGATACACCATATATTTT
NA,TRBV23-1,NA,TRBJ1-1,CASSQITRARERTEAFF,TGCGCCAGCAGTCAAATCACCCGCGCAAGGGAAAGAACTGAAGCTTTCTTT
NA,TRBV19,NA,TRBJ1-5,CASSMESSNQPQHF,TGTGCCAGTAGTATGGAGTCTAGTAATCAGCCCCAGCATTTT
NA,TRBV2,NA,TRBJ1-2,CASSILDWGYTF,TGTGCCAGCAGTATCTTAGACTGGGGCTACACCTTC
NA,TRBV5-1,NA,TRBJ2-1,CASSQGGTTEQFF,TGCGCCAGCAGCCAGGGTGGCACAACTGAGCAGTTCTTC
TRBD1,TRBV7-9,NA,TRBJ2-7,CASSPLDRGSYEQYF,TGTGCCAGCAGCCCCCTCGACAGGGGATCCTACGAGCAGTACTTC
NA,TRBV28,NA,TRBJ1-2,CASSFYRTANYGYTF,TGTGCCAGCAGTTTTTACAGGACAGCTAACTATGGCTACACCTTC
TRBD1,TRBV10-3,NA,TRBJ2-7,CAISDQGQGAWEQYF,TGTGCCATCAGTGATCAGGGACAGGGGGCGTGGGAGCAGTACTTC
NA,TRBV18,NA,TRBJ2-7,CASSGEVSYEQYF,TGTGCCAGCTCAGGGGAGGTGAGCTACGAGCAGTACTTC
TRBD1,TRBV19,NA,TRBJ2-3,CASSIQRRDRPSTDTQYF,TGTGCCAGTAGTATCCAAAGAAGGGACAGACCTAGCACAGATACGCAGTATTTT
TRBD2,TRBV10-2,NA,TRBJ2-1,CASRLTSGPYNEQFF,TGCGCCAGCAGACTTACTAGCGGGCCCTACAATGAGCAGTTCTTC
NA,TRBV6-6,NA,TRBJ2-1,CATTSYNEQFF,TGTGCCACCACGTCTTACAATGAGCAGTTCTTC
TRBD2,TRBV28,NA,TRBJ2-5,CASMVSGGREETQYF,TGTGCCAGCATGGTTAGCGGGGGAAGGGAGGAGACCCAGTACTTC
NA,TRBV6-6,NA,TRBJ2-5,CASSYSKVSSKETQYF,TGTGCCAGCAGTTACTCGAAAGTGTCGTCCAAAGAGACCCAGTACTTC
NA,TRBV10-3,NA,TRBJ1-2,CAISDIVNYGYTF,TGTGCCATCAGTGATATAGTTAACTATGGCTACACCTTC
NA,TRBV19,NA,TRBJ1-4,CASTTTGKLFF,TGTGCCAGTACTACAACAGGAAAACTGTTTTTT
NA,TRBV7-9,NA,TRBJ1-1,CASSSADTKNTEAFF,TGTGCCAGCAGCTCGGCCGACACGAAGAACACTGAAGCTTTCTTT
NA,TRBV6-1,NA,TRBJ1-4,CASSASPGRATNEKLFF,TGTGCCAGCAGTGCCAGCCCCGGACGGGCAACTAATGAAAAACTGTTTTTT
NA,TRBV29-1,NA,TRBJ1-2,CSVEPAAHYGYTF,TGCAGCGTTGAACCCGCAGCCCACTATGGCTACACCTTC
TRBD2,TRBV5-6,NA,TRBJ2-1,CASSLETSGGKGEQFF,TGTGCCAGCAGCTTGGAGACTAGCGGGGGGAAGGGTGAGCAGTTCTTC
NA,TRBV21-1,NA,TRBJ2-4,CASSKRLRLREWGAKNIQYF,TGTGCCAGCAGCAAAAGGCTAAGGCTGCGGGAGTGGGGGGCCAAAAACATTCAGTACTTC
NA,TRBV6-5,few,TRBJ2-3,CASSSQGSWTDTQYF,TGTGCCAGCAGTTCCCAAGGTTCTTGGACAGATACGCAGTATTTT
NA,TRBV5-1,NA,TRBJ2-1,CASSWFSGGYNEQFF,TGCGCCAGCAGCTGGTTTAGCGGAGGCTACAATGAGCAGTTCTTC
NA,TRBV4-2,NA,TRBJ2-1,CASSQVERTAASSEQFF,TGTGCCAGCAGCCAAGTTGAACGGACCGCAGCGAGCAGCGAGCAGTTCTTC
NA,TRBV4-2,once,TRBJ2-7,CASSPEFGRGGREQYF,TGTGCCAGCAGTCCGGAATTCGGACGGGGTGGGCGCGAGCAGTACTTC
NA,TRBV9,NA,TRBJ2-3,CASTRSNTQYF,TGTGCCAGCACCAGATCAAATACGCAGTATTTT
NA,TRBV7-8,NA,TRBJ1-6,CASSLTNSPLHF,TGTGCCAGCAGCTTAACGAATTCACCCCTCCACTTT
NA,TRBV6-5,once,TRBJ1-6,CASSYWTLNSPLHF,TGTGCCAGCAGTTACTGGACGCTTAATTCACCCCTCCACTTT